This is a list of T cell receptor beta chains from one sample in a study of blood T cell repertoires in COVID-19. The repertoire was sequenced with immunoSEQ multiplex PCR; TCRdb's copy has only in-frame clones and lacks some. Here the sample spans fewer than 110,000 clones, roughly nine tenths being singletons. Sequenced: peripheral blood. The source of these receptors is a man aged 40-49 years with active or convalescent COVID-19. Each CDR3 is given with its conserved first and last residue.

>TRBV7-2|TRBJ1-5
CASSRLNQPQHF
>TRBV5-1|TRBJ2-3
CASSKTSTDTQYF
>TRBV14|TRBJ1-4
CASSQGHRGSWEKLFF
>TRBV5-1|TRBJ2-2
CASSLGAGVPGELFF
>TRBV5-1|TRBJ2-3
CASSERDGGADTQYF
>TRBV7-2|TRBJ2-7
CASSSWDRGSYEQYF
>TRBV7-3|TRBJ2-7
CASSLSPTGTKQYF
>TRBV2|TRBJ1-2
CASSEPSAGTGNSHYGYTF
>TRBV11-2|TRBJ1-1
CASSLDHRVGASEAFF
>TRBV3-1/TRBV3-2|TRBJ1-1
CASSQGTGRGTEAFF
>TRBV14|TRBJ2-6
CASSQQGAGANVLTF
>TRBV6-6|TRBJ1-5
CASRAPLEPQHF
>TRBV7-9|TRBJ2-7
CASSLEVGGQGQLNF
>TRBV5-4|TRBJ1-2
CASSMDRGGYGYTF
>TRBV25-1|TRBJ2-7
CASSPGGPEPTYEQYF
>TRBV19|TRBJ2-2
CASSLDFWGGAGELFF
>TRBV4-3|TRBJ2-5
CASSQGGGRAGETQYF
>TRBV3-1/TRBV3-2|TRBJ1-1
CASSHLRDRFDTEAFF
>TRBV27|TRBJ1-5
CASSFRPGSNQPQHF
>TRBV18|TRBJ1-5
CASSPRGGSSQPQHF
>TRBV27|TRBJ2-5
CASSYLGTAAETQYF
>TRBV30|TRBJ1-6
CAWSVGGDSPLHF
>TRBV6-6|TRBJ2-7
CASSYEGTTYEQYF
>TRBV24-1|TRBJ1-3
CATSDAPGQQTGNTIYF
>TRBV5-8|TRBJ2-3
CASSFAQLAGGGTDTQYF
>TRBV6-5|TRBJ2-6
CASSYGVRAGANVLTF
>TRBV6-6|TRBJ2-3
CASSHKQEGPTDTQYF
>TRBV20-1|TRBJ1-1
CSASQSGNTEAFF
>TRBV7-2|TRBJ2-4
CASSSGTGLGKNIQYF
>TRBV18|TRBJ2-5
CASSPLLADQETQYF